Given below is one TCR beta chain in context. This clone's antigen is unknown. Here the CDR3 omits its conserved ending phenylalanine or tryptophan, so a read error is the likely source. The library was generated by RT-PCR. Sequencing took place on an Illumina HiSeq 2500. Using fastp trimming at Q25 and MiXCR clonotype assembly, TCRdb reanalyzed the public sequencing data and kept in-frame beta chains. Merged by CDR3 protein, the rows form single entries marked with the most common genes and DNA. The sample profile shows around 200,000 distinct CDR3 sequences; nearly 9.5% of them were found once. The leading ten clones occupy roughly a tenth of the sample. This sample was included in a study of response to subunit inactivated influenza vaccine (dated by TCRdb to 2016 to 2019). As for the study more broadly: To follow how T cells responded to a trivalent subunit inactivated influenza vaccine, the researchers relied on deep quantitative profiling of the T cell receptor repertoire.

The CDR3 totals 20 residues, both ends included. CDR3 DNA is the only sequence kept; it has 60 bases, read in frame from the first base. The germline V gene (reference sequence) yields LNHNV for CDR1 and YYDKDF for CDR2. V and J are trimmed by 5 bases and 6 bases, and the gene matches miss 18 bases of the junction. What the work shows at the level of the full study, not this receptor alone: The authors proposed that each seasonal influenza vaccination may bring in only a limited number of new T cells.

This sequence uses TRBV15 and TRBJ2-4, with 14 bases in between that match TRBD2. The clonotype originates from a man aged 50-60 years who received an inactivated influenza vaccine. Donor details come from another sample of the same person, matched by shared clones. This material consisted of non-naive T cells sorted from PBMCs, taken on the day of vaccination. In light of the paper, this sample's cell subset or site label describes: memory T cell fraction. The CDR3: CATSQRRTSGRNVPVNIQYI. The DNA sequence is given as TGTGCCACCAGCCAACGTAGGACTAGCGGGAGGAACGTCCCTGTAAACATTCAGTACATC.